A single sample is the source of the 24 T cell receptor beta chains below, sequenced in a study of cytomegalovirus exposure and HLA in healthy donors. With 60 Vbeta and 13 Jbeta primers, the PCR was carried out. The table came from immunoSEQ multiplex PCR; TCRdb's copy has only in-frame clones and leaves some out. The repertoire has about 110,000 clones, 60% to 85% of them found once; the top ten carry 8.6%. The specimen was PBMCs. These receptor sequences come from a woman in her thirties or forties in good health and CMV-seropositive.

Regarding this clone: The same CDR3 also results from other DNA sequences found in this sample. The chain is built from TRBV5-1 and TRBJ1-5, with 9 bases matching TRBD1. Losses at the gene ends were 0 bases for V and 4 bases for J; bases not matched to a gene: 2. CDR3 size: 15 residues. Germline V gene lookup returns CDR1 SGHRS and CDR2 YFSETQ. The CDR3: CASSLGQGGNQPQHF. CDR3 in DNA: TGCGCCAGCAGCTTGGGACAGGGGGGAAATCAGCCCCAGCATTTT.

The chain combines TRBV4-3 with TRBJ1-2; 8 positions match TRBD1. V lost 3 bases, J lost 8 bases, and 14 bases stayed unmatched. The CDR3 covers 16 residues. The germline V gene has CDR1 LGHNA and CDR2 YSLEER. As DNA, the CDR3 is TGCGCCAGCAGCCACGGAGTGGGGCAGGGGGCTGACGGCTACACCTTC. This encodes CASSHGVGQGADGYTF.

The rearrangement joins TRBV28 to TRBJ1-2; TRBD1 aligns across 7 bases. Germline V gives CDR1 MDHEN, CDR2 SYDVKM. The CDR3 spans 14 residues. After removal of 8 bases from V and 5 bases from J, the junction contained 11 bases not matched to a gene. CDR3 in DNA: TGTGCCAGCTCTCCGTCCGGGACAGCTTATGGCTACACCTTC. It specifies CASSPSGTAYGYTF.

The rearrangement joins TRBV6-5 to TRBJ2-1, with TRBD1 identical over 8 bases. CDR1 is MNHEY, CDR2 SVGAGI, per germline. This CDR3 is 15 amino acids long. V was clipped by 5 bases and J by 4 bases; unmatched bases: 7. CDR3 amino acids: CASSPRQGRYNEQFF. CDR3 DNA sequence: TGTGCCAGCAGTCCACGACAGGGGAGATACAATGAGCAGTTCTTC.

CDR3 nucleotides: TGCGCCAGCAGCGTCGTCGGAGGGGACACCGGGGAGCTGTTTTTT. Residues: CASSVVGGDTGELFF. The chain employs TRBV5-1 and TRBJ2-2; the D gene is possibly TRBD2 (6 bases). CDR3 size: 15 residues. Germline-derived CDR1 and CDR2 are SGHRS and YFSETQ. V gave up 4 bases and J gave up 3 bases, with 13 bases separating them. Full variable domain (missing parts from reference TRBV5-1 and TRBJ2-2): KAGVTQTPRYLIKTRGQQVTLSCSPISGHRSVSWYQQTPGQGLQFLFEYFSETQRNKGNFPGRFSGRQFSNSRSEMNVSTLELGDSALYLCASSVVGGDTGELFFGEGSRLTVL.

This clone was seen only once. V is TRBV27 and J is TRBJ2-1, with D perhaps TRBD2 (6 bases). The CDR3 runs to 14 residues. Trimming removed 7 bases from V and 0 bases from J, with 10 bases in between. The germline V gene encodes CDR1 MNHEY and CDR2 SMNVEV (reference sequence). CDR3 protein: CASKVAVSYNEQFF. CDR3 coding DNA: TGTGCCAGCAAAGTAGCGGTCTCCTACAATGAGCAGTTCTTC.

This clone was found a few times. The rearrangement joins TRBV19 to TRBJ1-3; the D gene is possibly TRBD1 (5 bases). V was cut by 10 bases and J by 0 bases, with 13 bases left in between. Germline V gene lookup returns CDR1 LNHDA and CDR2 SQIVND (reference sequence). This CDR3 region has 14 residues. The DNA of the CDR3 is TGTGCCACCGGTAACAGGCGCTCTGGAAACACCATATATTTT. This sequence encodes CATGNRRSGNTIYF.

V and J are TRBV7-6 and TRBJ2-7; 13 nucleotides agree with TRBD2. CDR1 is SGHVS, CDR2 FNYEAQ, per germline. Trimming took 5 bases from V and 1 from J; bases not matched to a gene: 5. The length of the CDR3 is 16 residues. The CDR3 bases are TGTGCCAGCAGCCCGCGACTAGCGGGAGGATCCTACGAGCAGTACTTC. This gives the protein CASSPRLAGGSYEQYF. Supplemented by reference TRBV7-6 and TRBJ2-7, the full variable domain reads GAGVSQSPRYKVTKRGQDVALRCDPISGHVSLYWYRQALGQGPEFLTYFNYEAQQDKSGLPNDRFSAERPEGSISTLTIQRTEQRDSAMYRCASSPRLAGGSYEQYFGPGTRLTVT.

In its sample, this clone was seen a few times. J is TRBJ2-5 and V is TRBV20-1, with unresolved D. Germline-derived CDR1 and CDR2 are DFQATT and SNEGSKA (reference sequence). This CDR3 has 11 residues. V was pared by 2 bases and J by 2 bases, with 3 bases between. The CDR3 loop is CSARRQETQYF. The DNA for the CDR3 is TGCAGTGCTAGACGTCAAGAGACCCAGTACTTC.

This clone was detected a few times. The chain uses TRBV7-9 and TRBJ1-1; no firm D call. The CDR3 covers 14 residues. Germline CDR1 SEHNR, CDR2 FQNEAQ (reference sequence). Trimming took off 2 bases at V and 3 bases at J, with 10 bases between the two ends. CDR3 coding DNA: TGTGCCAGCAGCTTATTGGGAGGGTACACTGAAGCTTTCTTT. This translates into CASSLLGGYTEAFF.

The chain uses TRBV29-1 and TRBJ2-7; tentatively, D is TRBD1 (5 bases). CDR1 is SQVTM, CDR2 ANQGSEA, per germline. CDR3 length: 13 residues. V dropped 7 bases and J dropped 2 bases, with 15 bases sitting between them. The CDR3 spells CSAAGHTTYEQYF. As DNA, the CDR3 is TGCAGCGCTGCCGGACATACCACCTACGAGCAGTACTTC.

The V call is TRBV14, the J call TRBJ2-4; 12 nucleotides agree with TRBD2. The CDR3 runs to 20 residues. After removal of 2 bases from V and 3 bases from J, the junction contained 14 bases not matched to a gene. CDR1 is SGHDN, CDR2 FVKESK, per germline. Here the CDR3 DNA reads TGTGCCAGCAGCCAACTTGGGATAAGGACTAGCGGGACTGACAAAAACATTCAGTACTTC. Protein sequence: CASSQLGIRTSGTDKNIQYF.

This clone was counted between two and nine times. The V call is TRBV7-3, the J call TRBJ2-1; D is possibly TRBD2 (6 bases). This CDR3 comprises 13 residues. Germline V CDR1 and CDR2: SGHTA, FQGTGA. Deletions cut 5 bases from V and 6 bases from J, with 11 bases between. CDR3 in DNA: TGTGCCAGCAGCGTTATGGGAGGCAATGAGCAGTTCTTC. Encoded protein: CASSVMGGNEQFF. Complete variable domain (other parts from reference TRBV7-3 and TRBJ2-1): GAGVSQTPSNKVTEKGKYVELRCDPISGHTALYWYRQSLGQGPEFLIYFQGTGAADDSGLPNDRFFAVRPEGSVSTLKIQRTERGDSAVYLCASSVMGGNEQFFGPGTRLTVL.

V and J are TRBV9 and TRBJ2-7; D is possibly TRBD1 (5 bases). The CDR3 contains 15 residues. V was trimmed by 4 bases and J by 2 bases, leaving 16 bases between them. Germline assignment: CDR1 SGDLS and CDR2 YYNGEE. The CDR3 region has the DNA TGTGCCAGCAGCCCCTATTCCGGCAGGGCCTACGAGCAGTACTTC. It encodes CASSPYSGRAYEQYF. Full variable domain (outside the CDR3, taken from reference TRBV9 and TRBJ2-7): DSGVTQTPKHLITATGQRVTLRCSPRSGDLSVYWYQQSLDQGLQFLIQYYNGEERAKGNILERFSAQQFPDLHSELNLSSLELGDSALYFCASSPYSGRAYEQYFGPGTRLTVT.

The chain recombines TRBV5-4 with TRBJ2-2; 11 bases agree with TRBD2. Trimming removed 4 bases from V and 3 bases from J; junction bases left unmatched: 5. Germline CDR1 and CDR2: SGHNT and YYREEE (reference sequence). The CDR3 loop spans 16 amino acids. CDR3 protein: CASSTLTSGDTGELFF. The CDR3, as DNA: TGTGCCAGCAGCACGCTGACTAGCGGGGACACCGGGGAGCTGTTTTTT.

The J gene is TRBJ1-2, the V gene TRBV5-1, with a possible D match to TRBD1 (5 bases). Germline V gives CDR1 SGHRS, CDR2 YFSETQ. The length of the CDR3 is 15 residues. V was clipped by 0 bases and J by 2 bases, with 11 bases between them. The CDR3: CASSLDWGQNYGYTF. DNA for the CDR3: TGCGCCAGCAGCTTGGACTGGGGCCAAAACTATGGCTACACCTTC.

The CDR3 reads CASSPFTGRAYEQYF. CDR3 coding DNA: TGTGCCAGCAGCCCATTCACAGGGAGGGCCTACGAGCAGTACTTC. The chain couples TRBV14 to TRBJ2-7; the D gene is possibly TRBD2 (7 bases). CDR1 and CDR2 from the germline V gene are SGHDN and FVKESK. CDR3 length equals 15 residues. Trimming removed 4 bases at V and 2 bases at J, with 15 bases between.

The chain joins TRBV4-3 to TRBJ2-5; D not certain. The end of the DNA fits TRBJ2-7 better, so the J call may be wrong. The CDR3 runs to 15 residues. Germline lookup yields CDR1 LGHNA and CDR2 YSLEER. CDR3 coding DNA: TGCGCCAGCAGCCAACTTTGGGCATCCTCCTACGAGCAGTACTTC. It yields the protein CASSQLWASSYEQYF.

V and J are TRBV11-3 and TRBJ2-3; TRBD2 is a possible D gene (6 bases). The germline V gene encodes CDR1 SGHNT and CDR2 YENEEA. The CDR3 has 15 residues. The V end was cut by 3 bases, the J end by 6 bases, with 16 bases between. CDR3 protein: CASSFSSAGPDTQYF. In DNA, the CDR3 is TGTGCCAGCAGCTTTTCTAGCGCGGGGCCGGATACGCAGTATTTT.

The chain recombines TRBV5-5 with TRBJ2-5; possible D gene TRBD1, 5 bases. The germline V gene has CDR1 SGHKS and CDR2 YYEKEE (reference sequence). The germline V and J ends were trimmed by 0 bases and 1 base, with 7 bases remaining between them. The CDR3 is made up of 14 amino acids. The DNA of the CDR3 is TGTGCCAGCAGCTTGGGCAGGGCCCAAGAGACCCAGTACTTC. Residues: CASSLGRAQETQYF.

V is TRBV7-3 and J is TRBJ2-3, with 7 bases fitting TRBD1. CDR3 length: 15 amino acids. The trim removed 5 bases at V and 4 bases at J, leaving 9 bases unmatched. Germline CDR1 SGHTA, CDR2 FQGTGA. This CDR3 is CASSLHPGTADTQYF. CDR3 coding DNA: TGTGCCAGCAGCCTCCATCCCGGGACAGCAGATACGCAGTATTTT.

Comment on this clone: Germline is not matched at one junction end, which may reflect a read error. Other nucleotide sequences in the sample specify the same CDR3. The V and J genes are TRBV19 and TRBJ1-3, with 7 bases that match TRBD1. The CDR3 has 15 residues. The germline gives CDR1 LNHDA, CDR2 SQIVND (reference sequence). The CDR3 nucleotides read TGTGCCAGTAGGTCGGAGGGGGCGGCTGGAAACACCATATATTTC. It is translated as CASRSEGAAGNTIYF.

The rearrangement links TRBV12-5 to TRBJ1-5; D unclear. Trimming took 2 bases from V and 1 from J, leaving 9 bases between them. This CDR3 is 15 amino acids long. In germline, CDR1 is LGHNT, CDR2 FRNRAP. CDR3 sequence (DNA): TGTGCTAGTGGTTTGCAGACACTGAGCAATCAGCCCCAGCATTTT. Protein sequence: CASGLQTLSNQPQHF.

The chain uses TRBV4-1 and TRBJ1-6; possibly TRBD1 for D (5 bases). V lost 1 base, J lost 1 base, and 8 bases lay in between. The V gene's germline CDR1 is MGHRA and CDR2 YSYEKL. CDR3 length: 16 residues. The DNA for the CDR3 is TGCGCCAGCAGCCAAGTAAGGGGTTCCTATAATTCACCCCTCCACTTT. Its protein product is CASSQVRGSYNSPLHF.